The clone carrying this T cell receptor (beta chain) was counted only a few times. Its antigen is as yet unknown. The data originate from a study of T cells after yellow fever vaccination. Study at large: SMART-Seq v4 Ultra Low Input handled preparation of low-cell-number fractions. Study-level findings and limits: A limited proportion of clonotypes was detected within both the CD4 and CD8 compartments. Any FACS-sorted repertoire could hold abundant clonotypes that contaminate it from the bulk population.

The study made its TCR cDNA through 5'RACE template switching. That step introduced a universal primer site along with UMIs. TCRdb reanalysed the 5' RACE reads using MiXCR and keeps one entry per CDR3 protein. The sample lists approximately 580,000 distinct CDR3 sequences; roughly a sixth were seen once. Germline V gene sequence: CDR1 MGHRA, CDR2 YSYEKL. The CDR3 contains 15 residues. V was clipped by 4 bases and J by 4 bases, with 13 bases between them. Sequenced material: PBMCs, taken about 5 days after the first yellow fever vaccination. This sequence joins TRBV4-1 and TRBJ2-2, with D hard to call. The clonotype originates from a man younger than 35 who received the YFV17D yellow fever vaccine. The CDR3 DNA is TGCGCCAGCAGCCCGAGTCGGGCTATCACCGGGGAGCTGTTTTTT. This encodes CASSPSRAITGELFF.